The 32 T cell receptor beta chains presented below share a single source sample, sequenced in a study of identical twins. TCRdb reprocessed the 5' RACE reads with MiXCR, giving one entry per CDR3 protein. The top ten clones hold more than 4% of a sample with fewer than 900,000 distinct CDR3 sequences, 21% of them seen once. The same data also went into a second study, on T cells expressing NK-cell markers.

The sample consisted of PBMCs. These TCRs come from a woman under 30 in good health.

V usage is TRBV7-9 and J usage is TRBJ2-7; TRBD2 agrees at 7 bases. Germline V gene lookup returns CDR1 SEHNR and CDR2 FQNEAQ (reference sequence). V lost 5 bases to trimming and J lost 5 bases; unmatched junction nucleotides: 6. This CDR3 comprises 13 residues. The CDR3 coding sequence is TGTGCCAGCAGCCGAGCGGGGCGCGACGAGCAGTACTTC. It codes for CASSRAGRDEQYF.

This clonotype has more than one count but fewer than ten. This chain connects TRBV5-6 to TRBJ2-7; TRBD2 matches at 7 bases. V lost 4 bases to trimming and J lost 5 bases; unmatched junction nucleotides: 12. This CDR3 comprises 15 residues. Germline-derived CDR1 and CDR2 are SGHDT and YYEEEE. CDR3 bases: TGTGCCAGCAGCCCCCCCGGGGGGTTCGAGAACGAGCAGTACTTC. Amino acids: CASSPPGGFENEQYF.

This clonotype was seen only a few times. The chain is built from TRBV6-5 and TRBJ2-7; no firm D call. V lost 4 bases and J 7 bases, leaving 17 bases between the germline ends. CDR1 and CDR2 from the germline V gene are MNHEY and SVGAGI. CDR3 length equals 14 residues. The CDR3 DNA reads as TGTGCCAGCAGTTTCAGTTTACGGGCCGGAGAGCAGTACTTC. Its protein product is CASSFSLRAGEQYF.

This sequence joins TRBV3-1 and TRBJ2-3, with 8 positions matching TRBD1. The CDR3 is made up of 16 amino acids. The V segment lost 0 bases and the J segment 2 bases; nucleotides outside the gene matches: 4. Germline V gene sequence: CDR1 LGHDT, CDR2 YNNKEL (reference sequence). For the CDR3, the DNA is TGTGCCAGCAGCCAAGAGACAGGGGAGATCACAGATACGCAGTATTTT. Translated: CASSQETGEITDTQYF.

The chain uses TRBV3-1 and TRBJ1-1; possibly TRBD1 for D (5 bases). The CDR3 is made up of 14 amino acids. Germline CDR1 and CDR2: LGHDT and YNNKEL (reference sequence). V lost 3 bases and J lost 8, with 16 bases in between. The CDR3 bases are TGTGCCAGCAGCCAGGCAGGGACTGTTAGAGAAGCTTTCTTT. Translation gives CASSQAGTVREAFF. The variable domain in full, completed from reference TRBV3-1 and TRBJ1-1, reads DTAVSQTPKYLVTQMGNDKSIKCEQNLGHDTMYWYKQDSKKFLKIMFSYNNKELIINETVPNRFSPKSPDKAHLNLHINSLELGDSAVYFCASSQAGTVREAFFGQGTRLTVV.

This clonotype was seen ten or more times. This chain uses TRBV5-6 with TRBJ2-3, with no clear D. The V end lost 5 bases, the J end lost 0 bases, and 7 bases lay between the germline ends. CDR1 and CDR2 (germline): SGHDT, YYEEEE. The CDR3 has 13 residues. CDR3 residues: CASRPTSTDTQYF. DNA for the CDR3: TGTGCCAGCAGACCGACTAGCACAGATACGCAGTATTTT.

The CDR3 coding sequence is TGTGCCAGCAGTTACTCACAGAGCAATTCACCCCTCCACTTT. Protein sequence: CASSYSQSNSPLHF. The V and J genes are TRBV6-5 and TRBJ1-6; D remains unclear. The CDR3 has 14 residues. V was pared by 0 bases and J by 7 bases, with 7 bases between. The germline V gene has CDR1 MNHEY and CDR2 SVGAGI.

This clonotype has a count of ten or more. J is TRBJ1-5 and V is TRBV12-3 or TRBV12-4; no reliable D call. The V end lost 5 bases, the J end lost 7 bases, and 12 bases lay between the germline ends. The length of the CDR3 is 13 residues. This chain's CDR3 is CASSTLFGQPQHF. The CDR3 DNA reads as TGTGCCAGCAGTACCCTCTTTGGCCAGCCCCAGCATTTT.

This chain connects TRBV29-1 to TRBJ2-7; D not resolved. V was clipped by 0 bases and J by 2 bases, with 2 bases between them. The length of the CDR3 is 11 residues. CDR1 SQVTM and CDR2 ANQGSEA come from the germline V gene. The CDR3 DNA is TGCAGCGTTGAAGAAACCTACGAGCAGTACTTC. This codes for CSVEETYEQYF.

This chain links TRBV12-3 or TRBV12-4 with TRBJ1-6; a possible D gene is TRBD1 (5 bases). The CDR3 covers 14 residues. Trimming shortened V by 5 bases and J by 10 bases, and 15 bases separated the two germline ends. The CDR3 DNA reads TGTGCCAGCAGTCTCCGGGACTTTGGCTCACCCCTCCACTTT. Protein: CASSLRDFGSPLHF.

This clonotype was counted many times. This chain uses TRBV7-9 with TRBJ2-7; D is unresolved. This CDR3 is built from 13 residues. Germline V gene sequence: CDR1 SEHNR, CDR2 FQNEAQ (reference sequence). The ends were cut back, 4 bases at V and 2 bases at J, with 9 bases in the middle. The CDR3 loop reads CASSSRPPYEQYF. CDR3 coding DNA: TGTGCCAGCAGCTCCAGACCCCCCTACGAGCAGTACTTC.

The genes are TRBV5-1 and TRBJ2-3; TRBD2 matches 10 bases. CDR3 size: 14 residues. V gave up 6 bases and J gave up 0 bases; unmatched junction bases: 1. The germline CDR1 and CDR2 sequences are SGHRS and YFSETQ. Here the CDR3 reads CASKTSGSTDTQYF. Here the CDR3 DNA reads TGCGCCAGCAAGACTAGCGGGAGCACAGATACGCAGTATTTT.

The rearrangement uses TRBV7-2 and TRBJ1-1; no clear D gene. The CDR3 covers 15 residues. Per germline, CDR1 SGHTA and CDR2 FQGNSA. Deletions cut 2 bases from V and 10 bases from J, with 20 bases between. CDR3 region: CASSLLTGNSLGAFF. The CDR3 bases are TGTGCCAGCAGCTTATTGACCGGGAACTCTTTGGGAGCTTTCTTT.

In its sample, this clonotype was seen a few times. The chain has TRBV20-1 and TRBJ2-3; 7 bases are shared with TRBD2. V shed 6 bases and J 6 bases; nucleotides not matched to a gene: 12. The CDR3 contains 14 residues. Germline lookup yields CDR1 DFQATT and CDR2 SNEGSKA (reference sequence). The CDR3 DNA follows: TGCAGTGCGACACTAGCGAGGGGAACTGATACGCAGTATTTT. It specifies CSATLARGTDTQYF.

This clonotype was seen many times. The V call is TRBV7-9, the J call TRBJ2-3; 12 bases line up with TRBD1. The CDR3 loop spans 15 amino acids. CDR1 and CDR2 from the germline V gene are SEHNR and FQNEAQ (reference sequence). V lost 5 bases to trimming and J lost 2 bases; unmatched junction nucleotides: 2. CDR3 sequence (DNA): TGTGCCAGCAGCCGGGACAGGGGGCTCACAGATACGCAGTATTTT. Its translation: CASSRDRGLTDTQYF.

V is TRBV2 and J is TRBJ1-2; 8 positions match TRBD1. The CDR3 has 13 amino acids. Germline assignment: CDR1 SNHLY and CDR2 FYNNEI. J was trimmed by 6 bases and V by 6 bases; bases with no gene match: 6. Written as DNA, the CDR3 is TGTGCCAGCAGCGAGGACAGGGAGGATGGCTACACCTTC. Its protein product is CASSEDREDGYTF.

This chain links TRBV5-1 with TRBJ2-1; D possibly corresponds to TRBD2 (6 bases). Per the germline V gene, CDR1 is SGHRS and CDR2 is YFSETQ. Trimming removed 0 bases from V and 10 bases from J, with 14 bases in between. This CDR3 spans 14 amino acids. The CDR3 region has the DNA TGCGCCAGCAGCTTGGGGACTATTCGGGGCGAGCAGTTCTTC. As protein: CASSLGTIRGEQFF.

The CDR3, as DNA: TGTGCCAGCAGAGAAACCGGGACAGCCTCCTACGAGCAGTACTTC. It codes for CASRETGTASYEQYF. The chain links TRBV6-2 or TRBV6-3 to TRBJ2-7; 7 bases are shared with TRBD1. This CDR3 is built from 15 residues. After removal of 6 bases from V and 0 bases from J, the junction contained 8 bases not matched to a gene. Germline loops: CDR1 MNHEY, CDR2 SVGEGT.

This clonotype was seen only a few times. The chain is built from TRBV5-5 and TRBJ2-1; perhaps D is TRBD1 or TRBD2 (5 bases each). The germline V gene encodes CDR1 SGHKS and CDR2 YYEKEE (reference sequence). The CDR3 length is 16 residues. V shed 5 bases and J shed 2 bases, with 17 bases lying between them. CDR3: CASSSKRDVTYNEQFF. The CDR3 region has the DNA TGTGCCAGCAGTTCAAAGAGGGACGTCACCTACAATGAGCAGTTCTTC. The full variable domain, rest sourced from reference TRBV5-5 and TRBJ2-1, is DAGVTQSPTHLIKTRGQQVTLRCSPISGHKSVSWYQQVLGQGPQFIFQYYEKEERGRGNFPDRFSARQFPNYSSELNVNALLLGDSALYLCASSSKRDVTYNEQFFGPGTRLTVL.

The chain recombines TRBV27 with TRBJ2-1; perhaps TRBD2 as D (7 bases). CDR3 size: 15 residues. The germline V and J ends were trimmed by 10 bases and 4 bases, with 20 bases remaining between them. Germline CDR1 MNHEY, CDR2 SMNVEV (reference sequence). CDR3 sequence: CATSGEGTSYNEQFF. Written as DNA, the CDR3 is TGTGCCACCTCAGGGGAGGGGACATCTTACAATGAGCAGTTCTTC.

The chain is built from TRBV27 and TRBJ2-7, with D hard to call. The CDR3 is made up of 14 amino acids. The germline CDR1 and CDR2 sequences are MNHEY and SMNVEV (reference sequence). Trimming cost V 5 bases and J 2 bases, with 13 bases left between them. The CDR3 bases are TGTGCCAGCAGTCTAGTGGGTGAAGCCTACGAGCAGTACTTC. This gives the protein CASSLVGEAYEQYF.

The rearrangement uses TRBV5-1 and TRBJ2-2, with TRBD1 as a possible D gene (5 bases). Trimming took 0 bases from V and 0 from J, leaving 9 bases between them. The CDR3 is 16 amino acids. Germline lookup yields CDR1 SGHRS and CDR2 YFSETQ. CDR3 DNA: TGCGCCAGCAGCTTGGGGGCAGGGACGAACACCGGGGAGCTGTTTTTT. Protein product: CASSLGAGTNTGELFF.

The CDR3 protein is CASSKGAQANEKLFF. CDR3 DNA sequence: TGTGCCAGCAGTAAGGGGGCGCAGGCTAATGAAAAACTGTTTTTT. The V gene is TRBV7-4, the J gene TRBJ1-4; 7 bases are a match to TRBD1. The length of the CDR3 is 15 residues. V lost 6 bases to trimming and J lost 3 bases; unmatched junction nucleotides: 7. Germline loops: CDR1 SGHVT, CDR2 SQSDAQ. The full variable domain, with the rest looked up from reference TRBV7-4 and TRBJ1-4, is GAGVSQSPRYKVAKRGRDVALRCDSISGHVTLYWYRQTLGQGSEVLTYSQSDAQRDKSGRPSGRFSAERPERSVSTLKIQRTEQGDSAVYLCASSKGAQANEKLFFGSGTQLSVL.

This sequence joins TRBV27 and TRBJ2-1; D is possibly TRBD1 (5 bases). Germline CDR1 reads MNHEY; CDR2 reads SMNVEV (reference sequence). The CDR3 extends over 15 amino acids. V dropped 3 bases and J dropped 9 bases, with 18 bases sitting between them. Written as DNA, the CDR3 is TGTGCCAGCAGTTTTGCGACAGACTTCAACAGTGAGCAGTTCTTC. It yields the protein CASSFATDFNSEQFF.

This chain uses TRBV29-1 with TRBJ2-1; the D gene is possibly TRBD2 (7 bases). Deletions cut 3 bases from V and 7 bases from J, with 13 bases between. CDR1 SQVTM and CDR2 ANQGSEA come from the germline V gene. The CDR3 is 13 amino acids. The CDR3 DNA is TGCAGCGTTGATAGAGGGAGGGGGAATGAGCAGTTCTTC. Translated: CSVDRGRGNEQFF.

The chain uses TRBV5-1 and TRBJ1-1, with D tentatively TRBD1 (5 bases). This CDR3 has 13 residues. The germline V gene encodes CDR1 SGHRS and CDR2 YFSETQ. V was cut by 4 bases and J by 6 bases, with 13 bases left in between. The CDR3 bases are TGCGCCAGCAGCCCCGAGAAAGGGGCTGAAGCTTTCTTT. Its translation: CASSPEKGAEAFF.

This clonotype was detected only a few times. The genes are TRBV5-1 and TRBJ2-7; 9 bases are a match to TRBD2. The CDR3 sequence is 14 residues long. Losses at the gene ends were 5 bases for V and 2 bases for J; bases not matched to a gene: 5. From germline, CDR1 is SGHRS and CDR2 YFSETQ. The CDR3 region is CASRVSSGTYEQYF. The CDR3 DNA is TGCGCCAGCAGGGTGTCTAGCGGGACCTACGAGCAGTACTTC.

This clonotype was detected only a few times. The chain has TRBV12-3 or TRBV12-4 and TRBJ1-2; D is unclear. Trimming removed 6 bases from V and 4 bases from J, with 6 bases in between. The CDR3 covers 11 residues. This chain's CDR3 is CASRGFYGYTF. CDR3 nucleotide sequence: TGTGCCAGCAGAGGATTCTATGGCTACACCTTC.

The V call is TRBV11-2, the J call TRBJ2-1; the match to TRBD1 covers 10 bases. Trimming removed 0 bases from V and 8 bases from J; junction bases left unmatched: 10. The germline V gene has CDR1 SGHAT and CDR2 FQNNGV. The CDR3 length is 17 residues. CDR3 loop: CASSLEVDRGPRDEQFF. CDR3 nucleotide sequence: TGTGCCAGCAGCTTAGAAGTTGACAGGGGGCCTAGGGATGAGCAGTTCTTC.

The chain is built from TRBV20-1 and TRBJ2-2; D is undetermined. The germline V gene encodes CDR1 DFQATT and CDR2 SNEGSKA (reference sequence). The CDR3 totals 11 residues. V lost 6 bases and J lost 7, with 9 bases in between. The chain's CDR3 is CSAHVDGELFF. CDR3 DNA: TGCAGTGCCCACGTCGACGGGGAGCTGTTTTTT.

The chain uses TRBV27 and TRBJ1-4, with 7 bases matching TRBD1. Germline CDR1 and CDR2: MNHEY and SMNVEV (reference sequence). The CDR3 consists of 17 residues. V lost 5 bases and J lost 3; bases outside the gene matches: 12. DNA for the CDR3: TGTGCCAGCAGTACGGGGACAAGGGGGCGGCCTAATGAAAAACTGTTTTTT. Encoded protein: CASSTGTRGRPNEKLFF. The full variable domain, rest sourced from reference TRBV27 and TRBJ1-4, is EAQVTQNPRYLITVTGKKLTVTCSQNMNHEYMSWYRQDPGLGLRQIYYSMNVEVTDKGDVPEGYKVSRKEKRNFPLILESPSPNQTSLYFCASSTGTRGRPNEKLFFGSGTQLSVL.

This clonotype turned up a few times. This chain joins TRBV4-3 and TRBJ2-6; TRBD1 is a possible D gene (7 bases). In germline, CDR1 is LGHNA, CDR2 YSLEER. The CDR3 has 19 residues. Trimming pared 1 base from V and 4 bases from J, leaving 20 bases between. In DNA, the CDR3 is TGCGCCAGCAGCCAAGGGCAGGGGGGCACGGTGGTCGGGGCCAACGTCCTGACTTTC. Protein sequence: CASSQGQGGTVVGANVLTF.